Below, 25 T cell receptor beta chains from the same sample are listed, as sequenced in a study of regulatory T cells in long-lasting Graves disease (dated by TCRdb to the early 2020s). Reading the label with the study, this specimen's time point is: newly diagnosed GD, antithyroid drugs for less than 3 months. RNA was extracted from PBMCs in TRIzol for both TCR sequencing and RNA sequencing. Library preparation used multiplex PCR. TCRdb shows the sequencer as Illumina HiSeq 4000. iRepertoire HTBI primers and Arm-PCR amplification of CDR3 regions were used to construct TCR beta libraries. The public reads were reanalyzed by TCRdb: fastp trimming at Q25, MiXCR alignment, in-frame beta chains only. Each CDR3 protein gets just one entry, which takes the most common genes and DNA from the rows behind it. A total of about 450,000 distinct CDR3 sequences appear in this sample, roughly 15% of them only once. Around 10% of the sample rests with the top ten.

The same sample was also studied in work on T cells in Graves' hyperthyroidism and ophthalmopathy.

The sample in question was peripheral blood mononuclear cells (PBMCs), obtained at new diagnosis, from a patient treated with antithyroid drugs. These receptors all stem from a woman under 40 with Graves disease. Donor details come from another sample of the same person, matched by shared clones.

The V gene is TRBV10-3, the J gene TRBJ2-3; 7 nucleotides match TRBD2. Trimming cost V 2 bases and J 1 base; bases outside gene matches: 3. CDR1 and CDR2 from the germline V gene are ENHRY and SYGVKD. This CDR3 region has 15 residues. Here the CDR3 DNA reads TGTGCCATCAGTGAGCGGGAGGCGGGCACAGATACGCAGTATTTT. Translation: CAISEREAGTDTQYF.

Note on this clonotype: Just one base apart from a much larger clone, this may be a read error. This chain connects TRBV28 to TRBJ1-2; D is unresolved. Germline CDR1 is MDHEN and CDR2 is SYDVKM. The CDR3 is 16 residues long. The CDR3 loop reads CASSLIELRNTYGHTF. The CDR3 DNA reads TGTGCCAGCAGTTTAATTGAGCTGCGGAATACTTATGGCCACACCTTC.

Concerning this clonotype: This clone may be a read error of a much larger clone one base away. This chain uses TRBV7-9 with TRBJ2-1, with D tentatively TRBD2 (6 bases). The CDR3 is 15 residues long. With 1 base removed from V and 10 bases from J, the gap between germline ends came to 17 bases. The germline V gene encodes CDR1 SEHNR and CDR2 FQNEAQ (reference sequence). CDR3 in amino acids: CASSLEYGRGNEQFF. The CDR3 region has the DNA TGTGCCAGCAGCTTAGAATACGGACGGGGGAACGAGCAGTTCTTC.

This chain uses TRBV7-2 with TRBJ2-7; possibly TRBD2 for D (5 bases). This CDR3 has 15 residues. The germline V gene encodes CDR1 SGHTA and CDR2 FQGNSA. V was clipped by 5 bases and J by 2 bases, with 16 bases between them. The DNA for the CDR3 is TGTGCCAGCAGCGTTACCCGAGGAGGTACCTACGAGCAGTACTTC. It specifies CASSVTRGGTYEQYF.

This clonotype was seen a handful of times. This chain links TRBV19 with TRBJ2-2, with a possible D match to TRBD1 (5 bases). V dropped 8 bases and J dropped 4 bases, with 14 bases sitting between them. The CDR3 has 14 residues. Germline V CDR1 and CDR2: LNHDA, SQIVND (reference sequence). The CDR3 loop reads CASSRRRGTGELFF. In DNA form, the CDR3 reads TGTGCCAGTTCCAGGAGAAGGGGCACCGGGGAGCTGTTTTTT.

This clonotype was picked up many times. The rearrangement uses TRBV28 and TRBJ1-5, with 8 positions matching TRBD1. Germline values: CDR1 MDHEN, CDR2 SYDVKM. The CDR3 contains 16 residues. CDR3 protein: CSVGQVAPMGSQPQHF. CDR3 nucleotides: TGTTCCGTGGGACAGGTAGCCCCAATGGGAAGTCAGCCCCAGCATTTT.

This clonotype was detected only a few times. The chain couples TRBV7-3 to TRBJ1-5; D gene uncertain. Germline assignment: CDR1 SGHTA and CDR2 FQGTGA. The CDR3 extends over 17 amino acids. The ends were cut back, 2 bases at V and 4 bases at J, with 18 bases in the middle. The CDR3 reads CASSLGWPVFRNQPQHF. In nucleotides, the CDR3 is TGTGCCAGCAGCTTAGGTTGGCCAGTCTTTAGGAATCAGCCCCAGCATTTT.

This clonotype was counted ten times or more. V gene TRBV20-1 combines with J gene TRBJ2-1, with 7 bases fitting TRBD2. Germline trimming cut 7 bases from V and 10 bases from J; bases unmatched to any gene: 13. CDR3 size: 13 residues. CDR1 and CDR2 from the germline V gene are DFQATT and SNEGSKA (reference sequence). The CDR3 region is CSEYSGISGEQFF. The CDR3 DNA sequence: TGCAGTGAGTACAGCGGGATATCTGGGGAGCAGTTCTTC.

This clonotype appeared many times. This chain uses TRBV28 with TRBJ2-2; a weak D match, TRBD2 (5 bases). In germline, CDR1 is MDHEN, CDR2 SYDVKM. V was pared by 10 bases and J by 4 bases, with 13 bases between. This CDR3 spans 13 amino acids. In DNA, the CDR3 is TGTGCCATCGGGAAAAGCGTCACCGGGGAGCTGTTTTTT. Amino acids: CAIGKSVTGELFF.

Of note for this clonotype: This sequence may be a read error, since a much larger clone differs from it by one base. This chain joins TRBV18 and TRBJ1-4; 8 bases line up with TRBD1. Germline V gives CDR1 KGHSH, CDR2 LQKENI. This CDR3 has 14 residues. As DNA, the CDR3 is TGTGCCAGCCCACCAAGGACAGGGAATGAAAAACTGTTTTTT. Translation: CASPPRTGNEKLFF. Looking up the rest from reference TRBV18 and TRBJ1-4 gives the full variable domain: NAGVMQNPRHLVRRRGQEARLRCSPMKGHSHVYWYRQLPEEGLKFMVYLQKENIIDESGMPKERFSAEFPKEGPSILRIQQVVRGDSAAYFCASPPRTGNEKLFFGSGTQLSVL.

A few counts support this clonotype. The V and J genes are TRBV5-6 and TRBJ2-1; 9 nucleotides agree with TRBD1. Germline V gene data show CDR1 as SGHDT and CDR2 as YYEEEE. This CDR3 spans 16 amino acids. The V segment lost 2 bases and the J segment 4 bases; nucleotides outside the gene matches: 7. CDR3: CASSFNPGQGYNEQFF. CDR3 bases: TGTGCCAGCAGCTTTAATCCGGGACAGGGTTACAATGAGCAGTTCTTC.

A word on this clonotype: A much larger clone lies one base from this, so it may be a read error. The chain has TRBV7-2 and TRBJ2-7; D might be TRBD1 or TRBD2, each matching 5 bases. Germline CDR1 reads SGHTA; CDR2 reads FQGNSA. The ends were cut back, 5 bases at V and 7 bases at J, with 21 bases in the middle. This CDR3 is built from 15 residues. Here the CDR3 DNA reads TGTGCCAGCAGCCCGAATCTGAAACCAGGGAGTGAGCAGTACTTC. Protein sequence: CASSPNLKPGSEQYF.

This clonotype was seen at least ten times. The chain couples TRBV10-3 to TRBJ1-5; D unclear. Germline V lookup: CDR1 ENHRY, CDR2 SYGVKD. CDR3 length: 13 residues. V gave up 9 bases and J gave up 0 bases, with 9 bases separating them. The DNA for the CDR3 is TGTGCCATTGGAAACTATAGCAATCAGCCCCAGCATTTT. Translating gives CAIGNYSNQPQHF.

As concerns this clonotype: A far larger clone is just one base off, so this is likely a read error. The CDR3 does not close with the conserved phenylalanine or tryptophan, likely indicating a read error. CDR3 amino acids: CASTPDEGAGTEAFL. CDR3 bases: TGTGCCAGCACCCCCGATGAGGGCGCGGGCACTGAAGCTTTCCTT. The genes are TRBV6-8 and TRBJ1-1; D not resolved. This CDR3 is built from 15 residues. The germline V gene encodes CDR1 MNHGY and CDR2 SAAAGT. V lost 7 bases and J 4 bases, leaving 19 bases between the germline ends.

This clonotype has just a few counts. CDR3 residues: CASSDRGESRVNTGELFF. As DNA, the CDR3 is TGTGCCAGTAGCGACAGGGGGGAGTCCCGGGTGAACACCGGGGAGCTGTTTTTT. The rearrangement joins TRBV19 to TRBJ2-2, with 9 bases fitting TRBD1. In germline, CDR1 is LNHDA, CDR2 SQIVND (reference sequence). The CDR3 loop spans 18 amino acids. The trim removed 6 bases at V and 1 base at J, leaving 12 bases unmatched.

V usage is TRBV28 and J usage is TRBJ2-6, with 7 bases aligning to TRBD2. There are 16 residues in the CDR3. Germline assignment: CDR1 MDHEN and CDR2 SYDVKM. V lost 10 bases and J lost 2; bases outside the gene matches: 11. The CDR3 is CATGREGTPGANVLTF. The DNA of the CDR3 is TGTGCCACTGGAAGGGAGGGGACCCCTGGGGCCAACGTCCTGACTTTC.

The rearrangement uses TRBV5-4 and TRBJ2-5, with a tentative D call TRBD1 (5 bases). The CDR3 spans 16 residues. V gave up 0 bases and J gave up 5 bases, with 17 bases separating them. Germline CDR1 SGHNT, CDR2 YYREEE (reference sequence). The CDR3 nucleotides are TGTGCCAGCAGCTTGGCTCAGGGTAGTGTATCGGAGACCCAGTACTTC. It yields the protein CASSLAQGSVSETQYF.

The chain has TRBV28 and TRBJ1-6, with 7 bases aligning to TRBD1. This CDR3 contains 13 residues. Germline V lookup: CDR1 MDHEN, CDR2 SYDVKM. V shed 11 bases and J 5 bases; nucleotides not matched to a gene: 6. CDR3 nucleotides: TGTGCCGGGACAGTAAGCGATAATTCACCCCTCCACTTT. Protein sequence: CAGTVSDNSPLHF.

This clonotype was observed a few times. The J gene is TRBJ2-2, the V gene TRBV5-1; tentatively, D is TRBD1 (6 bases). V dropped 6 bases and J dropped 1 base, with 13 bases sitting between them. The CDR3 extends over 15 amino acids. Germline CDR1 SGHRS, CDR2 YFSETQ. As DNA, the CDR3 is TGCGCCAGCACCCCCGGACAGAAGAACACCGGGGAGCTGTTTTTT. Translated: CASTPGQKNTGELFF.

Many counts were recorded for this clonotype. Here the CDR3 reads CASRDLGEDEQFF. The DNA for the CDR3 is TGCGCCAGCCGCGACTTGGGCGAGGATGAGCAGTTCTTC. The chain recombines TRBV5-1 with TRBJ2-1; D is undetermined. The CDR3 loop spans 13 amino acids. V was clipped by 7 bases and J by 8 bases, with 16 bases between them. Germline V gene lookup returns CDR1 SGHRS and CDR2 YFSETQ.

The sample holds a few counts of this clonotype. V usage is TRBV10-2 and J usage is TRBJ2-7; TRBD2 matches at 13 bases. The germline gives CDR1 WSHSY, CDR2 SAAADI. Trimming at V came to 2 bases and at J to 1 base, leaving 14 bases not matched to a gene. This CDR3 contains 20 residues. This CDR3 reads CASSEGQPGLAGIRSYEQYF. The DNA of the CDR3 is TGCGCCAGCAGTGAGGGCCAGCCGGGACTAGCGGGAATTAGGTCCTACGAGCAGTACTTC.

On this clonotype itself: This may stem from a read error, because a much larger clone lies one nucleotide away. J is TRBJ2-1 and V is TRBV7-2; D ambiguous. Matching the DNA end better, TRBJ2-5 makes the J call doubtful. Germline V gene data show CDR1 as SGHTA and CDR2 as FQGNSA. The CDR3 runs 13 residues. In DNA, the CDR3 is TGTACCAGCAGCTTATCCCAGATAGAGACCCAGTACTTC. It yields the protein CTSSLSQIETQYF.

This clonotype was recorded many times. The chain carries TRBV7-9 and TRBJ2-5; D may be TRBD2 (5 bases). The CDR3 is 16 residues long. V lost 4 bases and J lost 5, with 20 bases in between. Germline values: CDR1 SEHNR, CDR2 FQNEAQ (reference sequence). CDR3 in amino acids: CASSYNRRGRGETQYF. The CDR3 bases are TGTGCCAGCAGCTACAATCGCCGGGGTCGTGGGGAGACCCAGTACTTC.

In its sample, this clonotype was seen many times. The chain joins TRBV28 to TRBJ1-2; 10 positions agree with TRBD1. This CDR3 is built from 15 residues. Germline CDR1 reads MDHEN; CDR2 reads SYDVKM. After removal of 6 bases from V and 6 bases from J, the junction contained 10 bases not matched to a gene. The CDR3 nucleotides are TGTGCCAGCAGGCCCACGGGACAGGGGAGGGATGGCTACACCTTC. As protein: CASRPTGQGRDGYTF.

Notes on this clonotype: This may stem from a read error, because a much larger clone lies one nucleotide away. This chain connects TRBV11-2 to TRBJ1-3; D is ambiguous. Germline CDR1 reads SGHAT; CDR2 reads FQNNGV. The length of the CDR3 is 14 residues. The CDR3 sequence is CASSHLKGGNTRYF. As DNA, the CDR3 is TGTGCCAGCAGCCACCTTAAGGGAGGAAACACCAGATATTTT.